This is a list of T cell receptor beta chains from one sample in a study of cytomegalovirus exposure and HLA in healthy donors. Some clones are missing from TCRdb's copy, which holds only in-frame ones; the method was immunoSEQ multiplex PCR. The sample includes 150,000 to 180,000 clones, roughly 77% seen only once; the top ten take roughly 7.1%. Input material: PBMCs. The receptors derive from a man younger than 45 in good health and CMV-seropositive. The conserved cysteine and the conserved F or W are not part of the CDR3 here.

ASNPSSYEQY	TRBV6-1	.
ASSQRRSDTQY	TRBV4-3	TRBJ2-3
ASSPPIGGEQF	TRBV18	TRBJ2-1
ASRMRTGGLYEQY	TRBV27	TRBJ2-7
ASRGTSGYTGELF	TRBV2	TRBJ2-2
ASSVLLAGVSLDTQY	TRBV7-8	TRBJ2-3
ASSASKQGNTIY	TRBV2	TRBJ1-3
ASSRTASNYGYT	TRBV4-3	TRBJ1-2
ASSLLGTGISVANVLT	TRBV28	TRBJ2-6
ASSWRGAAMNTEAF	TRBV28	TRBJ1-1
ASSIRLAADTQY	TRBV19	TRBJ2-3
ASSQDVWGLVGEWEKLF	TRBV4-2	TRBJ1-4
ASRAEARVMGTEAF	TRBV2	TRBJ1-1
ASGLPPGSGGARNEQF	TRBV12-5	TRBJ2-1
ASSLRELDSKAF	TRBV5-1	TRBJ1-1
ASSDSGIGNIQY	TRBV5-8	TRBJ2-4
ASSEGGIVAF	TRBV2	TRBJ1-1
ASSDIPTSSTDTQY	TRBV6-4	TRBJ2-3
ASSSLMTGELF	TRBV11-1	TRBJ2-2
ASSYKETYEQY	TRBV27	TRBJ2-7
ASSLVVGGSGANVLT	TRBV11-3	TRBJ2-6
ASSLGTSGRARDTQY	TRBV5-1	TRBJ2-3
ASSEALRGTWNTEAF	TRBV6-1	TRBJ1-1
ASSYSPTGYEQY	TRBV6-6	TRBJ2-7
AWSVQTSGWETGELF	TRBV30	TRBJ2-2
ASSIRDRGGEQY	TRBV13	TRBJ2-7
ASSPGGQLYGYT	TRBV18	TRBJ1-2
ASSSGVEQY	TRBV28	TRBJ2-7
ASSYSTSGAYEQY	TRBV6-5	TRBJ2-7
ASSQGIYGQGTSGRARNEQF	TRBV14	TRBJ2-1
ASSPGTGDEQY	TRBV18	TRBJ2-7
ASSLEAWQGATEAF	TRBV7-9	TRBJ1-1
ASSFTGGSNYGYT	TRBV5-1	TRBJ1-2
ASTIAVYNEQF	TRBV6-5	TRBJ2-1
ASSFGVTDEQY	TRBV27	TRBJ2-7
ASSFVAVDQPQH	TRBV28	TRBJ1-5
ASTTDSNQPQH	TRBV7-2	TRBJ1-5
ASNPGQGTEAF	TRBV28	TRBJ1-1
ASSNGQALYNEQF	TRBV5-1	TRBJ2-1
ASSHPDRVYGYT	TRBV4-2	TRBJ1-2
ASSLVRTGNTGELF	TRBV11-2	TRBJ2-2
ASSLDRYNEQF	TRBV5-1	TRBJ2-1
ASSRPGGWDEQY	TRBV5-6	TRBJ2-7
SVRTGVDATNEKLF	TRBV29-1	TRBJ1-4
ATSRGVNEKLF	TRBV15	TRBJ1-4
ASSELAGGRHEQY	TRBV6-1	TRBJ2-7
ASSLRVHPYGYT	TRBV28	TRBJ1-2